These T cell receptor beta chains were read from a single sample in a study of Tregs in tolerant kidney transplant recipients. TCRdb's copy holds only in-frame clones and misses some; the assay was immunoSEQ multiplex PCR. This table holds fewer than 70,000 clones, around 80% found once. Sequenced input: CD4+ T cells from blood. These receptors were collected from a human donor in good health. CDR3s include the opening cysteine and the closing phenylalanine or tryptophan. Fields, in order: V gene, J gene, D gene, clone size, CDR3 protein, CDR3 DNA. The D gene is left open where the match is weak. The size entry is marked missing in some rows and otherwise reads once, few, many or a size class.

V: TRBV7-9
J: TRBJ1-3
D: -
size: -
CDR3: CASNLGVAGNTIYF
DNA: TGTGCCAGCAACTTAGGAGTCGCTGGAAACACCATATATTTT

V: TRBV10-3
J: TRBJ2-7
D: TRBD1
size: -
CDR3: CAISPTGRQGNSYEQYF
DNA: TGTGCCATCAGTCCTACCGGTCGACAGGGCAACTCCTACGAGCAGTACTTC

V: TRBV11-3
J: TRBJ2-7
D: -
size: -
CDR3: CASSLYGVGEYEQYF
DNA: TGTGCCAGCAGCTTATACGGGGTGGGAGAGTACGAGCAGTACTTC

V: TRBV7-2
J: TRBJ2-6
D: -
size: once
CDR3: CASSPRDPARSGANVLTF
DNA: TGTGCCAGCAGTCCACGCGATCCGGCCCGCTCTGGGGCCAACGTCCTGACTTTC

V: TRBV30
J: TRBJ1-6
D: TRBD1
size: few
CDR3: CAWSPDRAFNSPLHF
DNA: TGTGCCTGGAGTCCCGACAGGGCCTTTAATTCACCCCTCCACTTT

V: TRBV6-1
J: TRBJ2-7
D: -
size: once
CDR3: CASRGAGGTYEQYF
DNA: TGTGCCAGCAGGGGTGCCGGTGGGACCTACGAGCAGTACTTC

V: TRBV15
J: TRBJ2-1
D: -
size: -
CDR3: CATSRLDRNNEQFF
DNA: TGTGCCACCAGCAGATTGGACCGGAACAATGAGCAGTTCTTC

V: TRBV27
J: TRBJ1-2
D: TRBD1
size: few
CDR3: CASSLQGANGYTF
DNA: TGTGCCAGCAGTTTACAGGGGGCGAATGGCTACACCTTC

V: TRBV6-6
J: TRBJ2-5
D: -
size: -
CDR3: CASSLVGGETQYF
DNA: TGTGCCAGCAGTTTAGTGGGGGGAGAGACCCAGTACTTC

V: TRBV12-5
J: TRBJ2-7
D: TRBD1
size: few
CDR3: CASGSGTGVYEQYF
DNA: TGTGCTAGTGGTTCCGGGACAGGAGTCTACGAGCAGTACTTC

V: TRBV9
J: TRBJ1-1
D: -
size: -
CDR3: CASSAADRLNTEAFF
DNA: TGTGCCAGCAGCGCCGCAGACAGACTGAACACTGAAGCTTTCTTT

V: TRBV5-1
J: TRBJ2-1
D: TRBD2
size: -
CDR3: CASSLSGTLSYNEQFF
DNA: TGCGCCAGCAGCTTAAGCGGGACCCTCTCCTACAATGAGCAGTTCTTC

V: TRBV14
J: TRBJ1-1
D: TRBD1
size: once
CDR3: CASRLRGRAFF
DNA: TGTGCCAGCAGACTCAGGGGGCGAGCTTTCTTT

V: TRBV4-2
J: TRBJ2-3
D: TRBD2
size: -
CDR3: CASSQVAGATDTQYF
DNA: TGTGCCAGCAGCCAAGTAGCGGGGGCCACAGATACGCAGTATTTT

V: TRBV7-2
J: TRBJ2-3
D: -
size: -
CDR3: CASSPTHDTDTQYF
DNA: TGTGCCAGCAGCCCCACCCACGACACAGATACGCAGTATTTT

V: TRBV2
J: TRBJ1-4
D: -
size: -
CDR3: CASKVDGNEKLFF
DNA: TGTGCCAGCAAAGTGGATGGTAATGAAAAACTGTTTTTT

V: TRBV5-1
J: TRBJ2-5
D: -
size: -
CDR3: CASSARQGGGYQETQYF
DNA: TGCGCCAGCAGCGCTAGACAGGGAGGCGGGTACCAAGAGACCCAGTACTTC

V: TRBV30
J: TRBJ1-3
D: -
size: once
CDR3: CAWAPGRANLNTIYF
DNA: TGTGCCTGGGCCCCCGGGAGGGCTAATTTAAACACCATATATTTT

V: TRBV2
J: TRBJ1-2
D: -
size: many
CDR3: CASSEIPAAGYTF
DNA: TGTGCCAGCAGTGAAATCCCAGCAGCTGGCTACACCTTC

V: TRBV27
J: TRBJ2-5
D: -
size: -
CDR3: CASSPLLGVETQYF
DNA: TGTGCCAGCAGTCCTCTCCTAGGGGTTGAGACCCAGTACTTC

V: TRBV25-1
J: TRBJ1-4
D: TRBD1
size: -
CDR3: CASSLHRGGNEKLFF
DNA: TGTGCCAGCAGTCTACACAGGGGTGGTAATGAAAAACTGTTTTTT

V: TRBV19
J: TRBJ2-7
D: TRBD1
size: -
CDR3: CASSMTGDRGAYEQYF
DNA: TGTGCCAGTAGTATGACTGGGGACAGGGGAGCCTACGAGCAGTACTTC

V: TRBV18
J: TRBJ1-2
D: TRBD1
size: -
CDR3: CASSSGQFYGYTF
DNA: TGTGCCAGCTCATCGGGACAGTTCTATGGCTACACCTTC

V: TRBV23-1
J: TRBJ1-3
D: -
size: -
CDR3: CASSQGSNSGNTIYF
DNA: TGCGCCAGCAGTCAAGGCAGCAACTCTGGAAACACCATATATTTT

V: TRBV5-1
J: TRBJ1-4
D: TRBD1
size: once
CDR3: CASSVGQVGEKLFF
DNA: TGCGCCAGCAGCGTGGGACAGGTCGGCGAAAAACTGTTTTTT

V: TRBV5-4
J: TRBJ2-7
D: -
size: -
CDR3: CASSLGGQRNSYEQYF
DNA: TGTGCCAGCAGCTTGGGGGGGCAGCGTAACTCCTACGAGCAGTACTTC

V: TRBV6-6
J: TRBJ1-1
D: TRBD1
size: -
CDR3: CASTKGAGRSTEAFF
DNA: TGTGCCAGCACCAAGGGGGCGGGGCGCTCCACTGAAGCTTTCTTT

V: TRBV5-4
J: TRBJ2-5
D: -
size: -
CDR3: CASSLLFKGRRETQYF
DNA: TGTGCCAGCAGCTTGTTGTTCAAGGGGCGCAGGGAGACCCAGTACTTC

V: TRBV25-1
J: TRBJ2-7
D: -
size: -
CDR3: CASSDSYEQYF
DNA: TGTGCCAGCAGTGACTCTTACGAGCAGTACTTC

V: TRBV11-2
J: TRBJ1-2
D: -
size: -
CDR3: CASSTLKLGGRDYGYTF
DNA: TGTGCCAGCAGCACTCTGAAGTTGGGGGGAAGGGACTATGGCTACACCTTC

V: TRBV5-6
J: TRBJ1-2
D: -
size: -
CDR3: CASSLGQVLGYGYTF
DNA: TGTGCCAGCAGCTTGGGACAGGTCTTAGGGTATGGCTACACCTTC

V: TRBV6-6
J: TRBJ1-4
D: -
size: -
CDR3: CASSSQGGNEKLFF
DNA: TGTGCCAGCAGTTCCCAGGGTGGGAATGAAAAACTGTTTTTT

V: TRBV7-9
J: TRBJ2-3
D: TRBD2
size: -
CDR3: CASSLSSGGPTDTQYF
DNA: TGTGCCAGCAGCTTGAGTAGCGGGGGGCCCACAGATACGCAGTATTTT

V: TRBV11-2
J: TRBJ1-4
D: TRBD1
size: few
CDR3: CASSPDRDYLNEKLFF
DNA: TGTGCCAGCAGCCCTGACAGGGATTACTTAAATGAAAAACTGTTTTTT

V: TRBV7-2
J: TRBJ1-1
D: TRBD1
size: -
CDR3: CASSRSQGVYEAFF
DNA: TGTGCCAGCAGCAGATCCCAGGGGGTTTATGAAGCTTTCTTT

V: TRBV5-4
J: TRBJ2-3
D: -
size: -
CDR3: CASSLWGDTQYF
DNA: TGTGCCAGCAGCTTATGGGGGGATACGCAGTATTTT

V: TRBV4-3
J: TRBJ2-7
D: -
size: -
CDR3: CASSQTVTGVHEQYF
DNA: TGCGCCAGCAGCCAAACAGTAACGGGGGTCCACGAGCAGTACTTC

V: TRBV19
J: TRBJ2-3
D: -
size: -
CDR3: CASSRGHTDTQYF
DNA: TGTGCCAGTAGTCGGGGCCACACAGATACGCAGTATTTT

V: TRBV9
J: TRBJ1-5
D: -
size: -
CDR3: CASSVQGSQPQHF
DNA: TGTGCCAGCAGCGTTCAGGGAAGCCAGCCCCAGCATTTT

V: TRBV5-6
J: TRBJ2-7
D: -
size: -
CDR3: CASSPTGTLGQYF
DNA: TGTGCCAGCAGCCCGACTGGTACACTTGGGCAGTACTTC

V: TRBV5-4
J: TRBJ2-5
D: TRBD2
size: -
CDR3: CASSFGGRAGQETQYF
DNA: TGTGCCAGCAGCTTTGGCGGGAGGGCCGGACAAGAGACCCAGTACTTC

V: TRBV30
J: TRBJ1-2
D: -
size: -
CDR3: CAWSHRGTYGYTF
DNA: TGTGCCTGGAGCCACCGCGGCACCTATGGCTACACCTTC

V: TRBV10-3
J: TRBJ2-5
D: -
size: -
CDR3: CAISESGRETQYF
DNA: TGTGCCATCAGTGAGTCGGGGAGGGAGACCCAGTACTTC

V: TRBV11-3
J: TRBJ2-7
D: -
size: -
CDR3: CASSPLVAVRSYEQYF
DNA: TGTGCCAGCAGCCCCCTGGTTGCAGTCCGTTCCTACGAGCAGTACTTC

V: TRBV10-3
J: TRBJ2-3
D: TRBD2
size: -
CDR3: CAISETGLAGSTDTQYF
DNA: TGTGCCATCAGTGAGACGGGACTAGCGGGGAGCACAGATACGCAGTATTTT

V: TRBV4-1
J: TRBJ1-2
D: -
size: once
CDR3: CASSPDGGTNYGYTF
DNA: TGCGCCAGCAGCCCGGACGGCGGTACTAACTATGGCTACACCTTC

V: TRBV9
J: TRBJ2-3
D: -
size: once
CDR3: CASSWVPTDTQYF
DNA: TGTGCCAGCAGCTGGGTCCCCACAGATACGCAGTATTTT

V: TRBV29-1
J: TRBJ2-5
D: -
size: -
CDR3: CSVTPRLAETQYF
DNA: TGCAGCGTTACCCCTAGGCTAGCAGAGACCCAGTACTTC

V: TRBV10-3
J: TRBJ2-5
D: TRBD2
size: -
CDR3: CAISEFGGGETQYF
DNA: TGTGCCATCAGTGAGTTCGGGGGGGGAGAGACCCAGTACTTC

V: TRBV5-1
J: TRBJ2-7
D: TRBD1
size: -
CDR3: CASSPRDRGRHEQYF
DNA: TGCGCCAGCAGCCCACGGGACAGGGGGCGGCACGAGCAGTACTTC

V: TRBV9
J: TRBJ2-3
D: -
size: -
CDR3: CASSDAGLITDTQYF
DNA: TGTGCCAGCAGCGATGCCGGGTTGATAACAGATACGCAGTATTTT

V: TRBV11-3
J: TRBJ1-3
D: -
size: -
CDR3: CASSVGPGNTIYF
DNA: TGTGCCAGTTCAGTGGGGCCTGGAAACACCATATATTTT

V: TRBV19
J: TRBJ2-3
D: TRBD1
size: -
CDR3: CASGQGVDTQYF
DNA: TGTGCCAGTGGACAGGGAGTAGATACGCAGTATTTT

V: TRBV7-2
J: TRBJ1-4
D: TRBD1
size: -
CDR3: CASSPDRGFEKLFF
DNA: TGTGCCAGCAGCCCGGACAGGGGGTTTGAAAAACTGTTTTTT

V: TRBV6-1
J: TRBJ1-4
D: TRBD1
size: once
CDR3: CASSEKVRRGQGREKLFF
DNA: TGTGCCAGCAGTGAAAAAGTCAGAAGGGGACAGGGGCGGGAAAAACTGTTTTTT